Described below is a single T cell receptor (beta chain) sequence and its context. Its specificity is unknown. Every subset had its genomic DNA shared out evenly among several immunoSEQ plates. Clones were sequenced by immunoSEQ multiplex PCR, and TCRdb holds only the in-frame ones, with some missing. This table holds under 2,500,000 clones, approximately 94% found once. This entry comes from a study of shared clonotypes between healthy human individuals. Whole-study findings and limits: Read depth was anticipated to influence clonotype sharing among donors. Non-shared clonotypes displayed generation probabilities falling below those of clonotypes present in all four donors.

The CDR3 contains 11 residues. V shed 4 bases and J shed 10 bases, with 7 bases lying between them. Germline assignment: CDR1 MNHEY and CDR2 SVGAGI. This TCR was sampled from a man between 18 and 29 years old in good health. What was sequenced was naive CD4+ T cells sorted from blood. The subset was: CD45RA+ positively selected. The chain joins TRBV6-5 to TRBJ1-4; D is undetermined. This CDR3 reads CASSSGIKLFF. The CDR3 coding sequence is TGTGCCAGCAGTTCCGGCATAAAACTGTTTTTT.